A single sample gave rise to the 28 T cell receptor beta chains below, sequenced in a study of CD8+ T cells in alopecia areata. TCR sequencing used cDNA made by reverse transcription of extracted RNA. The method was immunoSEQ multiplex PCR; TCRdb's version includes in-frame clones alone and lacks a portion of them. The sample lists about 150,000 clones, about three fifths occurring once. The material sequenced was CD8+ T cells sorted from blood. These receptors were obtained from a human donor in good health.

This chain joins TRBV6-1 and TRBJ2-2; unclear D gene. The CDR3 extends over 12 amino acids. Germline CDR1 MNHNS, CDR2 SASEGT. V was trimmed by 5 bases and J by 6 bases, leaving 7 bases between them. The CDR3 is CASSITAGELFF. In DNA form, the CDR3 reads TGTGCCAGCAGTATAACTGCCGGGGAGCTGTTTTTT.

The sample holds a few counts of this clone. The chain carries TRBV7-9 and TRBJ1-1, with no clear D. The CDR3 extends over 13 amino acids. Germline V gives CDR1 SEHNR, CDR2 FQNEAQ (reference sequence). V was trimmed by 2 bases and J by 3 bases, leaving 7 bases between them. The CDR3 sequence is CASSLPGYTEAFF. CDR3 bases: TGTGCCAGCAGCTTACCAGGTTACACTGAAGCTTTCTTT. The complete variable domain, with remaining parts taken from reference TRBV7-9 and TRBJ1-1, reads DTGVSQNPRHKITKRGQNVTFRCDPISEHNRLYWYRQTLGQGPEFLTYFQNEAQLEKSRLLSDRFSAERPKGSFSTLEIQRTEQGDSAMYLCASSLPGYTEAFFGQGTRLTVV.

This CDR3 reads CSVVGGPSYEQYF. The CDR3 nucleotides are TGCAGCGTTGTCGGGGGGCCCTCCTACGAGCAGTACTTC. This chain joins TRBV29-1 and TRBJ2-7; D might be TRBD2 (7 bases). The CDR3 has 13 residues. CDR1 is SQVTM and CDR2 is ANQGSEA in the germline V gene. V was shortened by 4 bases and J by 0 bases, with 10 bases between the two germline ends.

A note on this clone: At one boundary the junction diverges from the germline segment, which might be a read error. The V call is TRBV5-8, the J call TRBJ1-2, with D unresolved. The CDR3 has 8 amino acids. Germline loops: CDR1 SGHTS, CDR2 YDEGEE. CDR3 sequence (DNA): TGTGCCAGCAGCTTGAACGCCTTC. It translates to CASSLNAF.

This clone has a handful of counts. The gene calls are TRBV20-1 and TRBJ1-2; D ambiguous. V dropped 1 base and J dropped 6 bases, with 3 bases sitting between them. The CDR3 runs 10 residues. CDR1 DFQATT and CDR2 SNEGSKA come from the germline V gene (reference sequence). This CDR3 reads CSARVDGYTF. DNA of the CDR3: TGCAGTGCTAGAGTTGATGGCTACACCTTC.

This chain links TRBV11-2 with TRBJ1-5; TRBD1 matches at 8 bases. Germline V gene data show CDR1 as SGHAT and CDR2 as FQNNGV. The CDR3 length is 16 residues. V lost 3 bases and J lost 4; bases outside the gene matches: 8. This CDR3 reads CASSFRQGARNQPQHF. CDR3 in DNA: TGTGCCAGCAGCTTCCGCCAGGGGGCTCGAAATCAGCCCCAGCATTTT.

This chain uses TRBV29-1 with TRBJ2-1, with a tentative D call TRBD1 (5 bases). The germline V and J ends were trimmed by 4 bases and 5 bases, with 9 bases remaining between them. The germline V gene has CDR1 SQVTM and CDR2 ANQGSEA. This CDR3 is built from 12 residues. Here the CDR3 reads CSVVLQDNEQFF. The CDR3 coding sequence is TGCAGCGTTGTTTTACAGGACAATGAGCAGTTCTTC.

The V call is TRBV2, the J call TRBJ2-5, with D perhaps given as TRBD1 or TRBD2 (5 bases each). There are 16 residues in the CDR3. Trimming took off 6 bases at V and 4 bases at J, with 21 bases between the two ends. Germline V lookup: CDR1 SNHLY, CDR2 FYNNEI. CDR3 region: CASRPQLILGGETQYF. The CDR3 nucleotides read TGTGCCAGCAGGCCCCAGCTGATCCTTGGGGGAGAGACCCAGTACTTC.

This clone was counted only a few times. The V call is TRBV5-1, the J call TRBJ2-1; D ambiguous. CDR3 length: 13 residues. Germline V gene data show CDR1 as SGHRS and CDR2 as YFSETQ. Trimming took off 4 bases at V and 9 bases at J, with 14 bases between the two ends. The DNA for the CDR3 is TGCGCCAGCAGCCCCGGGTCCTACCGTGAGCAGTTCTTC. As protein: CASSPGSYREQFF.

The chain carries TRBV5-6 and TRBJ2-7; 7 bases fit TRBD1. Losses at the gene ends were 6 bases for V and 3 bases for J; bases not matched to a gene: 6. This CDR3 contains 13 residues. Germline CDR1 and CDR2: SGHDT and YYEEEE. CDR3 loop: CASNVGTDYEQYF. In nucleotides, the CDR3 is TGTGCCAGCAACGTTGGGACAGACTACGAGCAGTACTTC.

The chain is built from TRBV7-9 and TRBJ2-4, with D uncertain. V was shortened by 9 bases and J by 0 bases, with 6 bases between the two germline ends. Germline V gene lookup returns CDR1 SEHNR and CDR2 FQNEAQ (reference sequence). The CDR3 contains 12 residues. The CDR3 DNA reads TGTGCCAGTTTCCCAGCCAAAAACATTCAGTACTTC. This sequence encodes CASFPAKNIQYF.

This clone was detected a few times. The V call is TRBV28, the J call TRBJ2-3, with TRBD1 identical over 11 bases. Germline V gene lookup returns CDR1 MDHEN and CDR2 SYDVKM. The CDR3 extends over 18 amino acids. J was trimmed by 5 bases and V by 6 bases; bases with no gene match: 16. The CDR3 sequence is CASSTGTGGMRTRDTQYF. In nucleotides, the CDR3 is TGTGCCAGCAGCACCGGGACAGGGGGAATGAGGACACGAGATACGCAGTATTTT.

CDR3 amino acids: CASSGSEGSETQYF. The CDR3 nucleotides read TGTGCCAGCAGCGGAAGCGAGGGTAGCGAGACCCAGTACTTC. The chain joins TRBV9 to TRBJ2-5, with D possibly matching TRBD2 (5 bases). Germline V gene lookup returns CDR1 SGDLS and CDR2 YYNGEE. The CDR3 totals 14 residues. Trimming removed 3 bases at V and 5 bases at J, with 14 bases between. The full variable domain, completed using reference TRBV9 and TRBJ2-5, is DSGVTQTPKHLITATGQRVTLRCSPRSGDLSVYWYQQSLDQGLQFLIQYYNGEERAKGNILERFSAQQFPDLHSELNLSSLELGDSALYFCASSGSEGSETQYFGPGTRLLVL.

The rearrangement links TRBV7-9 to TRBJ2-7; D is possibly TRBD1 (7 bases). CDR1 is SEHNR, CDR2 FQNEAQ, per germline (reference sequence). The V and J ends lost 5 bases and 5 bases respectively, with 16 bases between them. The CDR3 consists of 14 residues. CDR3 loop: CASSVGGAGNEQYF. The DNA of the CDR3 is TGTGCCAGCAGCGTAGGGGGCGCGGGGAACGAGCAGTACTTC. The variable domain in full, completed from reference TRBV7-9 and TRBJ2-7, reads DTGVSQNPRHKITKRGQNVTFRCDPISEHNRLYWYRQTLGQGPEFLTYFQNEAQLEKSRLLSDRFSAERPKGSFSTLEIQRTEQGDSAMYLCASSVGGAGNEQYFGPGTRLTVT.

This sequence joins TRBV29-1 and TRBJ2-2, with TRBD2 as a possible D gene (5 bases). The CDR3 is 15 amino acids. Trimming shortened V by 4 bases and J by 0 bases, and 12 bases separated the two germline ends. Germline loops: CDR1 SQVTM, CDR2 ANQGSEA. The CDR3 loop is CSVAGFEANTGELFF. DNA for the CDR3: TGCAGCGTTGCGGGATTTGAGGCGAACACCGGGGAGCTGTTTTTT.

CDR3 amino acids: CSARQGAYRELFF. The CDR3, as DNA: TGCAGCGCTCGACAGGGGGCCTACCGGGAGCTGTTTTTT. The chain recombines TRBV29-1 with TRBJ2-2; 10 bases map to TRBD1. CDR3 length: 13 residues. After removal of 7 bases from V and 9 bases from J, the junction contained 8 bases not matched to a gene. Per the germline V gene, CDR1 is SQVTM and CDR2 is ANQGSEA.

The chain carries TRBV19 and TRBJ2-2, with D possibly TRBD1 on 7 matching bases. The CDR3 contains 13 residues. The germline V gene encodes CDR1 LNHDA and CDR2 SQIVND (reference sequence). V was pared by 9 bases and J by 4 bases, with 12 bases between. The CDR3 loop is CASPGDSTGELFF. Here the CDR3 DNA reads TGTGCCAGCCCGGGGGACAGCACCGGGGAGCTGTTTTTT.

The rearrangement joins TRBV20-1 to TRBJ2-7; D possibly uses TRBD1 or TRBD2 (6 bases each). The germline gives CDR1 DFQATT, CDR2 SNEGSKA (reference sequence). The CDR3 has 11 residues. Trimming took 5 bases from V and 6 from J, leaving 11 bases between them. The CDR3 DNA is TGCAGTGCTGCGGGACATTTCGAGCAGTACTTC. Amino acids: CSAAGHFEQYF.

This clone was counted between two and nine times. The chain combines TRBV4-1 with TRBJ2-5; 10 bases are shared with TRBD2. There are 16 residues in the CDR3. Trimming took 0 bases from V and 6 from J; bases not matched to a gene: 7. Germline V gives CDR1 MGHRA, CDR2 YSYEKL. CDR3 sequence (DNA): TGCGCCAGCAGCCAAGAGGAAGCGGGAGGGCAGAAGACCCAGTACTTC. Translation gives CASSQEEAGGQKTQYF.

The chain joins TRBV29-1 to TRBJ2-7; TRBD1 agrees at 7 bases. The CDR3 totals 14 residues. The J segment lost 1 base and the V segment lost 4 bases, leaving 7 bases of the junction unmatched. The germline CDR1 and CDR2 sequences are SQVTM and ANQGSEA. The CDR3 coding sequence is TGCAGCGTTGGTGGGGCAGGGGGTTCCTACGAGCAGTACTTC. This encodes CSVGGAGGSYEQYF.

In regard to this clone: At one end the junction does not follow the germline gene, possibly because of a read error. The gene calls are TRBV29-1 and TRBJ1-2, with D uncertain. The CDR3 runs 10 residues. In germline, CDR1 is SQVTM, CDR2 ANQGSEA. This chain's CDR3 is CSVEGSHLFF. The CDR3 DNA reads TGCAGCGTTGAAGGGAGTCACCTCTTCTTC.

The gene calls are TRBV4-1 and TRBJ2-7, with unresolved D. The CDR3 extends over 13 amino acids. Germline loops: CDR1 MGHRA, CDR2 YSYEKL. V lost 1 base and J 0 bases, leaving 4 bases between the germline ends. CDR3 bases: TGCGCCAGCAGCCAAGTACTCTCCTACGAGCAGTACTTC. Translating gives CASSQVLSYEQYF.

The chain joins TRBV7-9 to TRBJ2-7; D not certain. Per the germline V gene, CDR1 is SEHNR and CDR2 is FQNEAQ (reference sequence). Trimming pared 8 bases from V and 2 bases from J, leaving 10 bases between. The CDR3 has 12 residues. The CDR3 nucleotides read TGTGCCAGCTTGAGCAGTACCTACGAGCAGTACTTC. Encoded protein: CASLSSTYEQYF.

The chain uses TRBV29-1 and TRBJ1-5; the D gene is possibly TRBD1 (6 bases). CDR3 length: 14 amino acids. The germline V and J ends were trimmed by 0 bases and 6 bases, with 12 bases remaining between them. From germline, CDR1 is SQVTM and CDR2 ANQGSEA. CDR3 protein: CSVEDGTISQPQHF. CDR3 nucleotide sequence: TGCAGCGTTGAAGACGGGACAATCAGTCAGCCCCAGCATTTT.

This clone was found a few times. This sequence joins TRBV12-5 and TRBJ2-7; D not resolved. V was shortened by 2 bases and J by 10 bases, with 12 bases between the two germline ends. This CDR3 contains 12 residues. Looked up from germline, CDR1 is LGHNT and CDR2 is FRNRAP. The CDR3 sequence is CASGLSTSNQYF. In DNA form, the CDR3 reads TGTGCTAGTGGTTTGTCGACCTCTAACCAGTACTTC.

J is TRBJ1-5 and V is TRBV28, with D tentatively TRBD1 (6 bases). This CDR3 spans 13 amino acids. Trimming cost V 5 bases and J 9 bases, with 14 bases left between them. Germline V lookup: CDR1 MDHEN, CDR2 SYDVKM. The CDR3 loop reads CASSAGQSLPQHF. CDR3 in DNA: TGTGCCAGCAGTGCAGGACAGTCGTTGCCCCAGCATTTT.

The chain links TRBV7-9 to TRBJ2-3, with D uncertain. Germline V gives CDR1 SEHNR, CDR2 FQNEAQ (reference sequence). Trimming removed 10 bases from V and 6 bases from J, with 8 bases in between. The CDR3 contains 10 residues. The CDR3 loop reads CATALDTQYF. In nucleotides, the CDR3 is TGTGCCACCGCCCTGGATACGCAGTATTTT.

This clone was seen a handful of times. This rearrangement joins TRBV27 to TRBJ2-1, with a weak D call TRBD2 (7 bases). Germline V gene sequence: CDR1 MNHEY, CDR2 SMNVEV (reference sequence). The CDR3 is 14 residues long. Trimming removed 8 bases from V and 5 bases from J, with 16 bases in between. CDR3 nucleotide sequence: TGTGCCAGCGGCTTGGGGGGGCCAAACAATGAGCAGTTCTTC. It specifies CASGLGGPNNEQFF.